Included here is one T cell receptor (beta chain) sequence, with context. The data originate from a study of T cells after yellow fever vaccination. TCR cDNA was made by 5'RACE template switching, adding a universal primer site and UMIs. TCRdb reprocessed the 5' RACE reads via MiXCR and lists one record per CDR3 protein. This table holds 150,000 to 200,000 distinct CDR3 sequences, about 6% found once. From germline, CDR1 is ENHRY and CDR2 SYGVKD. V dropped 5 bases and J dropped 3; count of bases not matched to a gene: 3. The CDR3 has 14 amino acids. V usage is TRBV10-3 and J usage is TRBJ2-2, with 7 bases identical to TRBD1. The specimen was CD4+ T cells sorted from PBMCs, collected on the day of the first yellow fever vaccination. This sequence originates from a young man who received the YFV17D yellow fever vaccine. The CDR3 spells CAISLTGHTGELFF. The CDR3 nucleotides are TGTGCCATCAGTTTGACAGGGCACACCGGGGAGCTGTTTTTT.